This T cell receptor beta chain was recorded in a study of T cell responses to AZD1222 COVID-19 vaccine (dated by TCRdb to about 2021). Regarding the study in general: AZD1222 recipients given second doses at about 4 weeks or at about 12 weeks were pooled, since spike-specific TCR depth and breadth were not found to differ between the two schedules. Trial participants were enrolled into age subgroups of 18-55, 56-69 and 70-plus years, which contained roughly 150, 30 and 60 TCR-sequenced participants, respectively. TCR sequencing covered 230 to 250 trial participants: around 210 given two doses of AZD1222 and 26 given two doses of MenACWY control vaccine.

The CDR3 regions of human TCRbeta chains were analyzed by immunosequencing. The study's processing was this. TCRs in the repertoires were compared against a reference library of SARS-CoV-2-specific TCRs that had been generated with the MIRA antigen-specificity platform. Breadth was defined as the fraction of unique TCRs that were SARS-CoV-2-associated, and depth was defined as the fraction of total T cells that were SARS-CoV-2-associated. Using the MIRA data, each spike-specific TCR was assigned both to the spike region to which the TCR was reactive and to a CD4 or CD8 class. Log10-transformed breadth and depth values were compared by one-way ANOVA with Sidak's multiple comparisons tests. TCRdb re-hosts the immuneACCESS table, in-frame sequences only. Its copies lack some clones; in the studies checked, an unresolved V gene accounts for under half of them, and the cause for the rest is not known. The V and J calls and clone size are taken from that table; D and trimming were inferred from the DNA. The sample data list over 100,000 clones, and approximately 83% of these were observed just once. The ten largest clones represent 9.4% of the sample.

Results and caveats for the whole study, not just this receptor: Conclusions about previously exposed vaccinees are limited because only 6 or 7 AZD1222 recipients were SARS-CoV-2 seropositive at baseline. No day 14 peak-response samples were available, so repertoires were characterized only after the peak T cell response. Spike-specific TCR breadth and depth rose significantly after two AZD1222 doses compared with day 0 and with MenACWY recipients. Nearly half of unique spike-specific TCRs reportedly recognized epitopes outside regions mutated in the B.1.351 and B.1.1.7 variants. The vaccine-associated CD4 TCRs covered the entire spike protein, and the dominant responses fell in regions 160-218 and 743-854. Most participants were white British and females outnumbered males, and the authors suggested that clonal diversity may have been underestimated. In the small 56-69-year group, the increase in depth fell short of significance, most likely because of low power.

Concerning this clone: This clone's antigen is unknown. No base quality information exists; no much larger clone differs at one position.

The CDR3 has 15 amino acids, counting the end cysteine and phenylalanine. Only the CDR3 portion is preserved as DNA: 45 bases, with reading frame beginning at the first base. V ends up 5 bases short and J 7 bases short, with an unmatched junction base count of 8. CDR1 and CDR2 are drawn from the germline V gene: SGHRS, YFSETQ. The time point label for this specimen denotes: baseline before first vaccination. Vaccinee samples came from UK trials COV001 and COV002, including a single-blind randomized controlled phase 2/3 trial of AZD1222 (ChAdOx1 nCoV-19) in healthy adults. For TCRbeta chain sequencing, PBMC samples were collected from trial participants at day 0 and at day 28 after the second dose.

This sample comprised peripheral blood, obtained on day 0 of AZD1222 vaccination. The chain joins TRBV5-1 to TRBJ2-2; 10 bases in the junction line up with TRBD2. This clonotype was obtained from an adult in good health. The CDR3 protein sequence reads: CASSSSGRADGELFF. The DNA sequence is TGCGCCAGCAGTAGCAGCGGGAGGGCCGACGGGGAGCTGTTTTTT.